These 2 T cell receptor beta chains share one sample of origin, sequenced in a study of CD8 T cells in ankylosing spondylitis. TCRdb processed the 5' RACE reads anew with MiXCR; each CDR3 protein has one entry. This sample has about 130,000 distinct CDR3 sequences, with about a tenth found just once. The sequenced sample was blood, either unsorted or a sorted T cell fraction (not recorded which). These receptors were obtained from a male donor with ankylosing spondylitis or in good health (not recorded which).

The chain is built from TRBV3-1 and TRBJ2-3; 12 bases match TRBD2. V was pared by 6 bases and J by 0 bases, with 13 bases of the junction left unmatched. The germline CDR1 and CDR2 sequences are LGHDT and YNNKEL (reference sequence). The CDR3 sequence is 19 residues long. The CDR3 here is CASSPLPAGLAGSTDTQYF. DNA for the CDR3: TGTGCCAGCAGTCCCTTGCCCGCCGGACTAGCGGGAAGCACAGATACGCAGTATTTT.

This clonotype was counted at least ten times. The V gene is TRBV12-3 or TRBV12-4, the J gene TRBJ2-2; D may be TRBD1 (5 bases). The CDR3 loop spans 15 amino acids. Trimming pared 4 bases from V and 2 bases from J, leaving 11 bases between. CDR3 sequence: CASSSRVSNTGELFF. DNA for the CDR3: TGTGCCAGCAGTTCCAGGGTATCTAACACCGGGGAGCTGTTTTTT.